What follows are 9 T cell receptor beta chains derived from one specimen sequenced in a study of OX40 agonist ivuxolimab in advanced cancers. The library was prepared using the immunoSEQ multiplex PCR assay. What TCRdb holds here is the immuneACCESS table cut down to in-frame rearrangements. Part of the clones is not present; checked against another copy, under half of the missing clones reflect an unresolved V gene, and the others are unexplained. In all, the sample holds more than 80,000 clones, and around nine tenths of those were seen once. The ten largest clones represent roughly 1.4% of the sample. The source material was CD4+ or CD8+ T cells sorted from blood, sampled in a trial of the OX40 agonist ivuxolimab. The receptor set was obtained from an adult with an advanced solid tumor such as melanoma, head and neck, liver or kidney cancer.

This rearrangement joins TRBV13 to TRBJ2-3; D may be TRBD1 (6 bases). The CDR3 is made up of 14 amino acids. Germline V gene lookup returns CDR1 PRHDT and CDR2 FYEKMQ (reference sequence). The V end was cut by 5 bases, the J end by 4 bases, with 13 bases between. The CDR3 protein is CASSHKQGSDTQYF. DNA for the CDR3: TGTGCCAGCAGCCACAAACAGGGTTCAGATACGCAGTATTTT.

This chain links TRBV7-8 with TRBJ2-2; maybe TRBD2 (5 bases). Germline CDR1 reads SGHVS; CDR2 reads FQNEAQ. The V and J ends lost 3 bases and 13 bases respectively, with 15 bases between them. This CDR3 spans 13 amino acids. CDR3 amino acids: CASSFNPPGGLFF. For the CDR3, the DNA is TGTGCCAGCAGCTTTAACCCTCCCGGAGGGCTGTTTTTT.

The chain recombines TRBV30 with TRBJ1-4, with 7 bases that match TRBD1. Germline V gives CDR1 GTSNPN, CDR2 SVGIG (reference sequence). The junction had 9 bases not matched to a gene; V was cut back by 3 bases and J by 8 bases. The CDR3 contains 14 residues. CDR3 sequence (DNA): TGTGCCTGGAGCGAAACAGGGGTAGAAGAAAAACTGTTTTTT. Translating gives CAWSETGVEEKLFF. The variable domain in full, with the rest retrieved from reference TRBV30 and TRBJ1-4, is SQTIHQWPATLVQPVGSPLSLECTVEGTSNPNLYWYRQAAGRGLQLLFYSVGIGQISSEVPQNLSASRPQDRQFILSSKKLLLSDSGFYLCAWSETGVEEKLFFGSGTQLSVL.

Here the CDR3 reads CASSPRSSNTEAFF. CDR3 nucleotides: TGTGCCAGCTCACCACGGTCATCGAACACTGAAGCTTTCTTT. This chain uses TRBV18 with TRBJ1-1; D remains unclear. V shed 1 base and J shed 1 base, with 7 bases lying between them. The CDR3 loop spans 14 amino acids. Germline CDR1 reads KGHSH; CDR2 reads LQKENI.

The genes are TRBV9 and TRBJ2-5; D is undetermined. The germline V gene encodes CDR1 SGDLS and CDR2 YYNGEE. Trimming shortened V by 1 base and J by 5 bases, and 6 bases separated the two germline ends. The CDR3 runs 12 residues. The CDR3 DNA follows: TGTGCCAGCAGCGTAAATAGGGAGACCCAGTACTTC. Protein product: CASSVNRETQYF.

The chain recombines TRBV6-1 with TRBJ2-5, with 12 bases fitting TRBD2. Germline V lookup: CDR1 MNHNS, CDR2 SASEGT. The CDR3 has 16 residues. Germline trimming cut 2 bases from V and 2 bases from J; bases unmatched to any gene: 3. CDR3 coding DNA: TGTGCCAGCAGTGAACTAGCGGGAGGGATACAAGAGACCCAGTACTTC. Its protein is CASSELAGGIQETQYF.

This clone came up once. The chain links TRBV28 to TRBJ2-7; 7 nucleotides line up with TRBD2. J gave up 2 bases and V 8 bases, and 12 bases lay outside the gene matches. CDR3 length: 15 residues. Germline V lookup: CDR1 MDHEN, CDR2 SYDVKM. Here the CDR3 DNA reads TGTGCCAGCGGCAGCGGGGCGGACTCCGCCTACGAGCAGTACTTC. Amino acids: CASGSGADSAYEQYF.

J is TRBJ2-7 and V is TRBV10-3, with 8 nucleotides matching TRBD1. CDR1 ENHRY and CDR2 SYGVKD come from the germline V gene. This CDR3 is 14 amino acids long. The ends lost 3 bases at V and 1 base at J; junction bases unmatched: 2. CDR3 in amino acids: CAISDGTGSYEQYF. The CDR3 bases are TGTGCCATCAGTGATGGGACAGGATCCTACGAGCAGTACTTC.

This chain joins TRBV18 and TRBJ2-5, with a tentative D call TRBD2 (5 bases). The CDR3 has 13 amino acids. V was cut by 4 bases and J by 5 bases, with 11 bases left in between. Germline CDR1 is KGHSH and CDR2 is LQKENI. CDR3: CASSLGERETQYF. The CDR3 DNA reads TGTGCCAGCTCACTCGGAGAGCGGGAGACCCAGTACTTC.